Shown below are 20 T cell receptor beta chains from a single sample sequenced in a study of early T cells in non-severe SARS-CoV-2 infection. Each CDR3 protein gets one entry after TCRdb re-called the 5' RACE reads with MiXCR. This sample has some 30,000 distinct CDR3 sequences, with roughly 5% found just once. The source material was whole blood. These receptors originate from an adult who was a healthcare worker with PCR-confirmed SARS-CoV-2 infection or an uninfected control (not recorded which).

This clonotype was seen ten or more times. The chain employs TRBV6-1 and TRBJ2-1; 8 bases fit TRBD1. The CDR3 runs 14 residues. The V gene end was trimmed by 2 bases and the J gene end by 10 bases; junction bases not matched to a gene: 7. Looked up from germline, CDR1 is MNHNS and CDR2 is SASEGT. The CDR3 reads CASSEMWTGKEQFF. The CDR3 DNA sequence: TGTGCCAGCAGTGAAATGTGGACAGGGAAGGAGCAGTTCTTC.

This clonotype was seen ten or more times. The rearrangement links TRBV7-9 to TRBJ2-4; D possibly uses TRBD1 or TRBD2 (5 bases each). The CDR3 runs to 15 residues. V gave up 1 base and J gave up 7 bases, with 14 bases separating them. Germline CDR1 is SEHNR and CDR2 is FQNEAQ (reference sequence). This CDR3 is CASSLERGWLNIQYF. DNA for the CDR3: TGTGCCAGCAGCTTAGAGAGGGGTTGGCTGAACATTCAGTACTTC. Based on the CDR3 plus reference TRBV7-9 and TRBJ2-4, the full variable domain is DTGVSQNPRHKITKRGQNVTFRCDPISEHNRLYWYRQTLGQGPEFLTYFQNEAQLEKSRLLSDRFSAERPKGSFSTLEIQRTEQGDSAMYLCASSLERGWLNIQYFGAGTRLSVL.

This clonotype was counted many times. The rearrangement joins TRBV12-3 or TRBV12-4 to TRBJ2-1, with D hard to call. CDR3 length equals 13 residues. V was shortened by 9 bases and J by 4 bases, with 13 bases between the two germline ends. CDR3 sequence (DNA): TGTGCCAGTGCTACCTCTGGGTACAATGAGCAGTTCTTC. This gives the protein CASATSGYNEQFF.

This clonotype turned up a few times. The chain employs TRBV4-2 and TRBJ2-1; a possible D gene is TRBD2 (6 bases). This CDR3 has 17 residues. The germline CDR1 and CDR2 sequences are LGHNA and YNFKEQ. The V and J ends lost 1 base and 3 bases respectively, with 16 bases between them. CDR3: CASSQVSETGGYNEQFF. Here the CDR3 DNA reads TGTGCCAGCAGCCAAGTTAGCGAGACCGGGGGCTACAATGAGCAGTTCTTC.

This clonotype was counted ten times or more. This chain joins TRBV5-6 and TRBJ2-7; D ambiguous. V was clipped by 0 bases and J by 4 bases, with 11 bases between them. In germline, CDR1 is SGHDT, CDR2 YYEEEE. The CDR3 runs 14 residues. CDR3 sequence reads: CASSLVDRWYEQYF. The CDR3 DNA reads as TGTGCCAGCAGCTTGGTGGACCGGTGGTACGAGCAGTACTTC.

Many counts were recorded for this clonotype. This sequence joins TRBV2 and TRBJ1-5; D not resolved. CDR3 size: 14 residues. V lost 3 bases to trimming and J lost 4 bases, with 10 bases between them. The V gene's germline CDR1 is SNHLY and CDR2 FYNNEI. CDR3 in amino acids: CASSEMALNQPQHF. The CDR3 DNA reads as TGTGCCAGCAGTGAGATGGCCCTTAATCAGCCCCAGCATTTT.

The chain joins TRBV12-5 to TRBJ1-4, with unresolved D. The ends were cut back, 6 bases at V and 10 bases at J, with 12 bases in the middle. From germline, CDR1 is LGHNT and CDR2 FRNRAP. This CDR3 spans 12 amino acids. CDR3 nucleotides: TGTGCTAGTGGGAGGCTAGGCGGAAAACTGTTTTTT. Its translation is CASGRLGGKLFF.

The gene calls are TRBV11-3 and TRBJ1-1; D unclear. From germline, CDR1 is SGHNT and CDR2 YENEEA. Between the trimmed V and J ends, which lost 0 bases and 3 bases, there was a span of 5 bases. CDR3 length: 13 amino acids. The CDR3 DNA is TGTGCCAGCAGCTTAGATCTCGACACTGAAGCTTTCTTT. Translated, it gives CASSLDLDTEAFF.

This clonotype was observed many times. V and J are TRBV6-6 and TRBJ2-1; perhaps TRBD1 as D (5 bases). The length of the CDR3 is 12 residues. Trimming removed 5 bases from V and 6 bases from J, with 8 bases in between. Germline CDR1 and CDR2: MNHNY and SVGAGI (reference sequence). CDR3 bases: TGTGCCAGCAGTGCCGACAGCAATGAGCAGTTCTTC. It is translated as CASSADSNEQFF.

The sample holds many counts of this clonotype. The gene calls are TRBV5-1 and TRBJ2-3, with 8 nucleotides matching TRBD1. The length of the CDR3 is 16 residues. Per the germline V gene, CDR1 is SGHRS and CDR2 is YFSETQ. With 4 bases clipped from V and 1 base from J, the junction kept 8 bases outside the gene matches. The CDR3 DNA reads TGCGCCAGCAGCGGAGGACAGGGACTTGGCACAGATACGCAGTATTTT. This gives the protein CASSGGQGLGTDTQYF.

This clonotype was observed many times. The J gene is TRBJ2-3, the V gene TRBV7-3; D unclear. Germline assignment: CDR1 SGHTA and CDR2 FQGTGA. V was shortened by 2 bases and J by 4 bases, with 10 bases between the two germline ends. The CDR3 consists of 14 residues. In DNA, the CDR3 is TGTGCCAGCAGCTTAGTAGCAAACCCAGATACGCAGTATTTT. It translates to CASSLVANPDTQYF.

This clonotype was detected ten times or more. V is TRBV6-5 and J is TRBJ2-7; 7 nucleotides agree with TRBD1. V shed 6 bases and J 3 bases; nucleotides not matched to a gene: 8. Germline CDR1 MNHEY, CDR2 SVGAGI. The length of the CDR3 is 14 residues. CDR3 nucleotide sequence: TGTGCCAGCAGACGGACAGGTGTCTTCTACGAGCAGTACTTC. It encodes CASRRTGVFYEQYF.

This clonotype was seen many times. The gene calls are TRBV5-4 and TRBJ2-7; 7 bases are a match to TRBD1. Germline-derived CDR1 and CDR2 are SGHNT and YYREEE (reference sequence). The junction had 13 bases not matched to a gene; V was cut back by 0 bases and J by 7 bases. The CDR3 has 16 residues. This CDR3 reads CASSLAWAGGSREQYF. Here the CDR3 DNA reads TGTGCCAGCAGCTTGGCATGGGCAGGGGGTTCTCGGGAGCAGTACTTC.

This clonotype was seen ten or more times. The J gene is TRBJ2-3, the V gene TRBV10-3; 7 bases map to TRBD2. Germline V gives CDR1 ENHRY, CDR2 SYGVKD. V shed 4 bases, J shed 4 bases, and the junction held 2 bases outside the gene matches. This CDR3 spans 13 amino acids. CDR3 nucleotides: TGTGCCATCAGTGGGGAGGGGTCAGATACGCAGTATTTT. It translates to CAISGEGSDTQYF.

At least ten counts were recorded for this clonotype. The chain joins TRBV5-4 to TRBJ1-2; a weak D match, TRBD1 (6 bases). Per germline, CDR1 SGHNT and CDR2 YYREEE (reference sequence). The CDR3 has 14 amino acids. Trimming cost V 1 base and J 3 bases, with 10 bases left between them. DNA of the CDR3: TGTGCCAGCAGCTTGATAGAGGGGGACTATGGCTACACCTTC. This translates into CASSLIEGDYGYTF.

The table lists this clonotype with many counts. The rearrangement links TRBV5-1 to TRBJ2-7; D gene unclear. V lost 4 bases and J 1 base, leaving 15 bases between the germline ends. From germline, CDR1 is SGHRS and CDR2 YFSETQ. This CDR3 comprises 15 residues. CDR3 sequence reads: CASSTSDGDSYEQYF. CDR3 in DNA: TGCGCCAGCAGCACCTCAGACGGAGATTCCTACGAGCAGTACTTC.

The chain is built from TRBV4-1 and TRBJ1-2; a possible D gene is TRBD1 (6 bases). There are 16 residues in the CDR3. The V end was cut by 2 bases, the J end by 4 bases, with 17 bases between. The germline V gene encodes CDR1 MGHRA and CDR2 YSYEKL. This CDR3 is CASSQPGKGEVYGYTF. The CDR3 bases are TGCGCCAGCAGCCAACCAGGGAAGGGGGAAGTCTATGGCTACACCTTC.

This clonotype came up many times. The rearrangement links TRBV21-1 to TRBJ1-5; TRBD1, the table's D call, was not compared with the DNA. TRBV21-1 constitutes a pseudogene. CDR3 length: 16 residues. CDR3 sequence (DNA): TGTGCCAGCAGCATTGGACAGGGCCCCGTCTATCAGCCCCAGCATTTT. Protein sequence: CASSIGQGPVYQPQHF.

This clonotype was detected many times. The chain links TRBV5-1 to TRBJ1-4; D is ambiguous. V lost 0 bases to trimming and J lost 3 bases, with 6 bases between them. The CDR3 loop spans 14 amino acids. Germline V gene lookup returns CDR1 SGHRS and CDR2 YFSETQ. DNA for the CDR3: TGCGCCAGCAGCTTGGCTCAGCCTAATGAAAAACTGTTTTTT. Its protein is CASSLAQPNEKLFF.

The rearrangement links TRBV12-5 to TRBJ2-7, with 7 bases aligning to TRBD2. The germline CDR1 and CDR2 sequences are LGHNT and FRNRAP. Germline trimming cut 7 bases from V and 3 bases from J; bases unmatched to any gene: 9. This CDR3 has 14 residues. The CDR3 loop reads CASAPAGENYEQYF. In DNA form, the CDR3 reads TGTGCTAGTGCCCCGGCGGGGGAGAACTACGAGCAGTACTTC.